The source of this TCR beta chain is a study of cytomegalovirus exposure and HLA in healthy donors. Notes on the study in general: Testing in vitro showed a few CMV-associated chains specific for CMV antigens. The listing of roughly 160 TCR beta chains classed them as cytomegalovirus-associated.

PCR primers comprised 60 Vbeta and 13 Jbeta primers. Some clones are missing from TCRdb's copy, which holds only in-frame ones; the method was immunoSEQ multiplex PCR. The sample holds some 140,000 clones. With regard to this clone: The antigen is not known.

CDR1 SGHDT and CDR2 YYEEEE come from the germline V gene. V dropped 3 bases and J dropped 4 bases, with 7 bases sitting between them. The CDR3 contains 12 residues. The genes are TRBV5-6 and TRBJ1-2; D remains ambiguous. The clonotype originates from an older woman in good health and CMV-seronegative. Sequencing was done on a sample of PBMCs. CDR3 amino acids: CASSSPGYGYTF. The CDR3 nucleotides are TGTGCCAGCAGCTCCCCCGGCTATGGCTACACCTTC. The complete variable domain, with remaining parts taken from reference TRBV5-6 and TRBJ1-2, reads DAGVTQSPTHLIKTRGQQVTLRCSPKSGHDTVSWYQQALGQGPQFIFQYYEEEERQRGNFPDRFSGHQFPNYSSELNVNALLLGDSALYLCASSSPGYGYTFGSGTRLTVV.